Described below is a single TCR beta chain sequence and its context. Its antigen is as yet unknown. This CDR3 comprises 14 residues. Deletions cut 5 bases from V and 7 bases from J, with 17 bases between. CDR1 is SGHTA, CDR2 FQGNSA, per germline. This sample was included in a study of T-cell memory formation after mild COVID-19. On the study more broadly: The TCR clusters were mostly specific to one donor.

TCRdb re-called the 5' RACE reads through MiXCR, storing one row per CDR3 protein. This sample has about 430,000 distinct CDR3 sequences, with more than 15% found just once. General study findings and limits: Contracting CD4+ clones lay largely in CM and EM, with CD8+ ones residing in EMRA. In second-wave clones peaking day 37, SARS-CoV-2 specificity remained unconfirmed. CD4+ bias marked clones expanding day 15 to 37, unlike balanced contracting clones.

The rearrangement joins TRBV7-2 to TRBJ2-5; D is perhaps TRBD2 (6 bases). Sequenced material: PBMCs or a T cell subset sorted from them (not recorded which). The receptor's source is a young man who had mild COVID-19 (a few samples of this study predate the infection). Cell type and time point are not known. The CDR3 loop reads CASSRSGGVGTQYF. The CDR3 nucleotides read TGTGCCAGCAGCCGTAGCGGAGGCGTTGGGACCCAGTACTTC.